A single sample gave rise to the 20 T cell receptor beta chains below, sequenced in a study of cytomegalovirus exposure and HLA in healthy donors. PCR involved 60 Vbeta and 13 Jbeta primers. Sequencing was performed with immunoSEQ multiplex PCR; in TCRdb, only in-frame clones are kept and a portion is missing. The sample lists some 170,000 clones; about four fifths were seen once. The specimen sequenced was PBMCs. The receptors were gathered from a man aged 25-45 years in good health and CMV-seronegative.

The V gene is TRBV5-1, the J gene TRBJ2-5; 7 bases align to TRBD1. This CDR3 spans 15 amino acids. V lost 4 bases and J lost 1; bases outside the gene matches: 7. Per the germline V gene, CDR1 is SGHRS and CDR2 is YFSETQ. As DNA, the CDR3 is TGCGCCAGCAGCAAAAGACAGGGAATCCAAGAGACCCAGTACTTC. Amino acids: CASSKRQGIQETQYF.

The chain uses TRBV11-3 and TRBJ2-7; the match to TRBD1 covers 8 bases. The CDR3 length is 15 residues. The trim removed 0 bases at V and 7 bases at J, leaving 8 bases unmatched. Germline values: CDR1 SGHNT, CDR2 YENEEA. Here the CDR3 DNA reads TGTGCCAGCAGCTTAGATGGGACAGGCCATTTGGAGCAGTACTTC. Its translation: CASSLDGTGHLEQYF.

The gene calls are TRBV30 and TRBJ1-3; D is possibly TRBD1 (6 bases). The germline CDR1 and CDR2 sequences are GTSNPN and SVGIG (reference sequence). V was clipped by 0 bases and J by 4 bases, with 16 bases between them. The CDR3 covers 16 residues. The CDR3 is CAWSVDRRLYGNTIYF. CDR3 sequence (DNA): TGTGCCTGGAGTGTCGACAGGCGGCTTTACGGAAACACCATATATTTT.

This clone was observed a handful of times. This chain uses TRBV28 with TRBJ1-2; D is unresolved. Trimming removed 7 bases at V and 2 bases at J, with 17 bases between. From germline, CDR1 is MDHEN and CDR2 SYDVKM. The CDR3 consists of 15 residues. The CDR3 DNA follows: TGTGCCAGCACCCCACCTGAGAGGAACAACTATGGCTACACCTTC. Its translation is CASTPPERNNYGYTF.

The rearrangement uses TRBV29-1 and TRBJ2-5, with 12 bases fitting TRBD2. J gave up 4 bases and V 2 bases, and 2 bases lay outside the gene matches. This CDR3 has 14 residues. CDR1 and CDR2 (germline): SQVTM, ANQGSEA. The CDR3 spells CSVELAGGLETQYF. Here the CDR3 DNA reads TGCAGCGTTGAACTAGCGGGAGGGCTAGAGACCCAGTACTTC. Supplemented by reference TRBV29-1 and TRBJ2-5, the full variable domain reads SAVISQKPSRDICQRGTSLTIQCQVDSQVTMMFWYRQQPGQSLTLIATANQGSEATYESGFVIDKFPISRPNLTFSTLTVSNMSPEDSSIYLCSVELAGGLETQYFGPGTRLLVL.

The chain uses TRBV2 and TRBJ2-3; D perhaps matches TRBD1 (5 bases). The CDR3 runs to 16 residues. V lost 7 bases, J lost 1 base, and 18 bases lay in between. Germline loops: CDR1 SNHLY, CDR2 FYNNEI. The CDR3 loop is CASTRGPRRGTDTQYF. The CDR3 DNA sequence: TGTGCCAGCACCCGAGGACCCCGCAGGGGCACAGATACGCAGTATTTT. The whole variable domain, filled in from reference TRBV2 and TRBJ2-3, reads EPEVTQTPSHQVTQMGQEVILRCVPISNHLYFYWYRQILGQKVEFLVSFYNNEISEKSEIFDDQFSVERPDGSNFTLKIRSTKLEDSAMYFCASTRGPRRGTDTQYFGPGTRLTVL.

This clone was seen just once. The J gene is TRBJ2-7, the V gene TRBV15; D gene uncertain. V was pared by 1 base and J by 0 bases, with 19 bases between. Germline V gives CDR1 LNHNV, CDR2 YYDKDF (reference sequence). This CDR3 has 18 residues. The CDR3 DNA reads as TGTGCCACCAGCAGAGTTAAGATTTACAATTACACCTCCTACGAGCAGTACTTC. This encodes CATSRVKIYNYTSYEQYF.

V and J are TRBV7-9 and TRBJ1-2, with no clear D. Trimming cost V 1 base and J 3 bases, with 6 bases left between them. Germline V CDR1 and CDR2: SEHNR, FQNEAQ (reference sequence). The CDR3 is made up of 13 amino acids. As DNA, the CDR3 is TGTGCCAGCAGCTTAGACGGAGACTATGGCTACACCTTC. Amino acid sequence: CASSLDGDYGYTF. Looking up the rest from reference TRBV7-9 and TRBJ1-2 gives the full variable domain: DTGVSQNPRHKITKRGQNVTFRCDPISEHNRLYWYRQTLGQGPEFLTYFQNEAQLEKSRLLSDRFSAERPKGSFSTLEIQRTEQGDSAMYLCASSLDGDYGYTFGSGTRLTVV.

The chain combines TRBV21-1 with TRBJ2-3; no DNA check was done on the table's D call, TRBD2. TRBV21-1 is listed as a pseudogene. The CDR3 has 15 amino acids. The CDR3 here is CASSTGLGLTDTQYF. CDR3 DNA: TGTGCCAGCAGCACCGGACTAGGGCTCACAGATACGCAGTATTTT.

The chain couples TRBV7-3 to TRBJ1-1, with a tentative D call TRBD1 (5 bases). The CDR3 extends over 13 amino acids. The germline gives CDR1 SGHTA, CDR2 FQGTGA. With 6 bases removed from V and 0 bases from J, the gap between germline ends came to 8 bases. The CDR3 sequence is CASRLTVNTEAFF. As DNA, the CDR3 is TGTGCCAGCAGGTTGACAGTGAACACTGAAGCTTTCTTT.

This clone has more than one count but fewer than ten. The rearrangement uses TRBV11-2 and TRBJ2-5; D unclear. CDR1 is SGHAT and CDR2 is FQNNGV in the germline V gene. Trimming cost V 10 bases and J 4 bases, with 13 bases left between them. This CDR3 has 12 residues. CDR3 DNA sequence: TGTGCCACCCAGCCCCCGGGAGAGACCCAGTACTTC. It translates to CATQPPGETQYF.

As to this clone: One junction end does not reproduce the germline sequence, and a read error may be involved. The chain joins TRBV5-3 to TRBJ1-1; possibly TRBD1 for D (5 bases). TRBV5-3 is placed among ORFs of uncertain function. CDR3 length: 12 amino acids. For the CDR3, the DNA is TGTGCCAGAAGCCCATGCAGGGCTGACGCTTTCTTT. It codes for CARSPCRADAFF.

The CDR3 DNA is TGTGCCAGCAGCCGGTCGAGCAACAATGAGCAGTTCTTC. As protein: CASSRSSNNEQFF. The gene calls are TRBV7-6 and TRBJ2-1; no clear D gene. The V gene lost 5 bases and the J gene lost 5 bases, with 10 bases spanning the gap. The germline V gene encodes CDR1 SGHVS and CDR2 FNYEAQ. The CDR3 is 13 amino acids.

This chain connects TRBV25-1 to TRBJ2-3, with D tentatively TRBD1 (5 bases). This CDR3 is built from 15 residues. Germline assignment: CDR1 MGHDK and CDR2 SYGVNS. The V gene lost 0 bases and the J gene lost 0 bases, with 7 bases spanning the gap. CDR3 in amino acids: CASSEYRDSTDTQYF. CDR3 coding DNA: TGTGCCAGCAGTGAATACAGGGATAGCACAGATACGCAGTATTTT.

The chain carries TRBV28 and TRBJ2-3; the D gene is possibly TRBD2 (6 bases). CDR3 size: 18 residues. Trimming left V 2 bases short and J 1 base short, with 19 bases between. Germline loops: CDR1 MDHEN, CDR2 SYDVKM. CDR3 nucleotide sequence: TGTGCCAGCAGTTTAAATCTTAGGGAGGACAAGGGCACAGATACGCAGTATTTT. Translation gives CASSLNLREDKGTDTQYF.

The J gene is TRBJ2-1, the V gene TRBV27, with TRBD2 identical over 7 bases. Germline V CDR1 and CDR2: MNHEY, SMNVEV (reference sequence). V dropped 0 bases and J dropped 6; count of bases not matched to a gene: 8. The CDR3 sequence is 16 residues long. Written as DNA, the CDR3 is TGTGCCAGCAGTTTATCGGACTGGGACTATGTCAATGAGCAGTTCTTC. This translates into CASSLSDWDYVNEQFF.

This chain uses TRBV11-3 with TRBJ2-3; the D gene is possibly TRBD2 (6 bases). CDR1 is SGHNT and CDR2 is YENEEA in the germline V gene. This CDR3 is built from 15 residues. V lost 8 bases and J lost 3, with 18 bases in between. The CDR3 sequence: CASSPGEVGTDTQYF. Here the CDR3 DNA reads TGTGCCAGCTCTCCGGGGGAGGTGGGGACAGATACGCAGTATTTT.

The genes are TRBV27 and TRBJ1-5; TRBD1 might be the D (5 bases). Germline V gene sequence: CDR1 MNHEY, CDR2 SMNVEV (reference sequence). CDR3 length equals 15 residues. Trimming removed 2 bases from V and 6 bases from J, with 14 bases in between. The CDR3: CASSLTGGAGQPQHF. CDR3 DNA sequence: TGTGCCAGCAGTTTAACGGGTGGGGCCGGTCAGCCCCAGCATTTT.

V and J are TRBV27 and TRBJ1-4, with 7 bases lining up with TRBD1. Germline loops: CDR1 MNHEY, CDR2 SMNVEV (reference sequence). The junction had 5 bases not matched to a gene; V was cut back by 4 bases and J by 3 bases. The CDR3 length is 15 residues. CDR3 in DNA: TGTGCCAGCAGTTCCGGGACAGCCTCTAATGAAAAACTGTTTTTT. Translation: CASSSGTASNEKLFF.

The rearrangement uses TRBV30 and TRBJ1-1; D uncertain. V dropped 0 bases and J dropped 8 bases, with 13 bases sitting between them. CDR3 length equals 13 residues. Germline CDR1 and CDR2: GTSNPN and SVGIG (reference sequence). The CDR3 nucleotides read TGTGCCTGGAGTGTACGGAACGACAAGGAAGCTTTCTTT. Translation gives CAWSVRNDKEAFF.